This T cell receptor beta chain was sequenced during a study of somatic mutations in cytotoxic T cells in rheumatoid arthritis. Study at large: Patients gave 30 ml EDTA peripheral blood immediately after diagnosis, prior to starting treatment.

The protocol was immunoSEQ multiplex PCR, while the TCRdb copy is restricted to in-frame clones and leaves out a portion. Here the sample spans over 8,000 clones, over 80% being singletons. Trimming at V came to 5 bases and at J to 3 bases, leaving 10 bases not matched to a gene. Germline V gene lookup returns CDR1 PRHDT and CDR2 FYEKMQ (reference sequence). The CDR3 loop spans 15 amino acids. The clonotype was recovered from a woman in her late teens or twenties with rheumatoid arthritis. The rearrangement joins TRBV13 to TRBJ2-7; TRBD1 aligns across 7 bases. Sequenced sample: CD8+ T cells sorted from blood. The CDR3 DNA sequence: TGTGCCAGCAGCCCTACCCACGGGACAGTCTACGAGCAGTACTTC. It codes for CASSPTHGTVYEQYF.